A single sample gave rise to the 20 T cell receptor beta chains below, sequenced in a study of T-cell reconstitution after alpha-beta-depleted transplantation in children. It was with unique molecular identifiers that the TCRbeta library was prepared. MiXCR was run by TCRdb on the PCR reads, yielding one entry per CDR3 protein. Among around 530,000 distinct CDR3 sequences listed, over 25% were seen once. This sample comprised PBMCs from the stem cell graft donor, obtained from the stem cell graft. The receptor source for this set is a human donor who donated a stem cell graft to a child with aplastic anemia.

The CDR3 is CSVLAATNEKLFF. The CDR3 DNA is TGCAGCGTCCTTGCAGCAACTAATGAAAAACTGTTTTTT. The J gene is TRBJ1-4, the V gene TRBV29-1; no reliable D call. CDR1 is SQVTM, CDR2 ANQGSEA, per germline. V lost 6 bases to trimming and J lost 0 bases, with 8 bases between them. This CDR3 is built from 13 residues. Full variable domain (rest looked up from reference TRBV29-1 and TRBJ1-4): SAVISQKPSRDICQRGTSLTIQCQVDSQVTMMFWYRQQPGQSLTLIATANQGSEATYESGFVIDKFPISRPNLTFSTLTVSNMSPEDSSIYLCSVLAATNEKLFFGSGTQLSVL.

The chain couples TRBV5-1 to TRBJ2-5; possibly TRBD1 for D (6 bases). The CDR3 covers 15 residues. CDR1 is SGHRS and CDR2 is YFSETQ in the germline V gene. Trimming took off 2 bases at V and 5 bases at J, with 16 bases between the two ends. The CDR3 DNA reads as TGCGCCAGCAGCTTAAATCAGGGGCTGGGGGAGACCCAGTACTTC. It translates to CASSLNQGLGETQYF. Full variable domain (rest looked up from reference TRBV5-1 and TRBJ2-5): KAGVTQTPRYLIKTRGQQVTLSCSPISGHRSVSWYQQTPGQGLQFLFEYFSETQRNKGNFPGRFSGRQFSNSRSEMNVSTLELGDSALYLCASSLNQGLGETQYFGPGTRLLVL.

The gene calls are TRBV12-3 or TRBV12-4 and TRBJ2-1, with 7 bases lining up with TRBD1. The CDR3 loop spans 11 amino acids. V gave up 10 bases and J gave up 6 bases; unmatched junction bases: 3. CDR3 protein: CATQGVNEQFF. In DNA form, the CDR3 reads TGTGCCACCCAGGGGGTCAATGAGCAGTTCTTC.

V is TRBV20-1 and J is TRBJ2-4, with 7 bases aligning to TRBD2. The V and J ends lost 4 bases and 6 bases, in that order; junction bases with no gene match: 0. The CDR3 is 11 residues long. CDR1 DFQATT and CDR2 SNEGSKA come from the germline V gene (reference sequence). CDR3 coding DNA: TGCAGTGCTACTAGCGGAAACATTCAGTACTTC. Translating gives CSATSGNIQYF.

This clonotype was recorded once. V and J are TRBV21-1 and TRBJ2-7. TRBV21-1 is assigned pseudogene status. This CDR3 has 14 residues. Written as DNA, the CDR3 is TGTGCCAGCAGCAACAAAAACAGCTCCTACGAGCAGTACTTC. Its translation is CASSNKNSSYEQYF.

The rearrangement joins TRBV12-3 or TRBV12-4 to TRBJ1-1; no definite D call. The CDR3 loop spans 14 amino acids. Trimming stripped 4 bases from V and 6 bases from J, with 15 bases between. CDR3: CASSYSEGLAEAFF. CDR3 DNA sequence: TGTGCCAGCAGTTATTCAGAGGGTTTGGCTGAAGCTTTCTTT.

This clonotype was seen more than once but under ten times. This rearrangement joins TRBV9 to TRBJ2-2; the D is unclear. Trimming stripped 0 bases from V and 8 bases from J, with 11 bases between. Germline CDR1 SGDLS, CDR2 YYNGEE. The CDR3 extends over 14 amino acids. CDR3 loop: CASSVEGTPGELFF. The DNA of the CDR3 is TGTGCCAGCAGCGTAGAGGGCACCCCAGGGGAGCTGTTTTTT.

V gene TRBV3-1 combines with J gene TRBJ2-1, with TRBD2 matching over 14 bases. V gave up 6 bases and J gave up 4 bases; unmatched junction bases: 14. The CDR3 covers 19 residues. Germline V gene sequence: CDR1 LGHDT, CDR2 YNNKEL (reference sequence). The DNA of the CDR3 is TGTGCCAGCAGTCTACTAGCCGGGACTAGCGGGAGCGCATACAATGAGCAGTTCTTC. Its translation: CASSLLAGTSGSAYNEQFF.

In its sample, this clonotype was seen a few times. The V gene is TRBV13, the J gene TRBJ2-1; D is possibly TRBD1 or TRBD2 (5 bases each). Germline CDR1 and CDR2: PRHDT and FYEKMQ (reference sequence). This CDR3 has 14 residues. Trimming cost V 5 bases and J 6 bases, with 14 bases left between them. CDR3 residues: CASSHRGGGNEQFF. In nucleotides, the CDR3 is TGTGCCAGCAGCCATCGTGGTGGGGGCAATGAGCAGTTCTTC.

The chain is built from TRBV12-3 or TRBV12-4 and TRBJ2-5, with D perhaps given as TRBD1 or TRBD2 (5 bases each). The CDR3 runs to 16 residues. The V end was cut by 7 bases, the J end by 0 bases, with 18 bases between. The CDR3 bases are TGTGCCAGCACCCCCGAGGGACCGATGTACCAAGAGACCCAGTACTTC. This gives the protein CASTPEGPMYQETQYF.

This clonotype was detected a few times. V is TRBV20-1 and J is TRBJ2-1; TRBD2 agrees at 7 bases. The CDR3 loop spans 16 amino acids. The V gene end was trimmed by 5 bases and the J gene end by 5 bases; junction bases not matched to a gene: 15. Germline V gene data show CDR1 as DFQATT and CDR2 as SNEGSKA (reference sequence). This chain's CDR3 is CSAPRPGGPVDNEQFF. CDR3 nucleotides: TGCAGTGCTCCCCGCCCGGGAGGACCAGTGGACAATGAGCAGTTCTTC.

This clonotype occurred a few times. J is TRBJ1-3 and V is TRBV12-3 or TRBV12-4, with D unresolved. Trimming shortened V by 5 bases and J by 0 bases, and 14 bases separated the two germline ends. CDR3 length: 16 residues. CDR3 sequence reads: CASSLRTGFSGNTIYF. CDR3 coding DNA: TGTGCCAGCAGTCTCCGGACCGGATTCTCTGGAAACACCATATATTTT.

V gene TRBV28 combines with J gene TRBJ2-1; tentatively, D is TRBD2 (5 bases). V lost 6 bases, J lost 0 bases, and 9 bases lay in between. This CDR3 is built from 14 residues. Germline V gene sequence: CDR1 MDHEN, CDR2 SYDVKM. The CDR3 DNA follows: TGTGCCAGCAGGGACTTCTTCTCCTACAATGAGCAGTTCTTC. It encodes CASRDFFSYNEQFF.

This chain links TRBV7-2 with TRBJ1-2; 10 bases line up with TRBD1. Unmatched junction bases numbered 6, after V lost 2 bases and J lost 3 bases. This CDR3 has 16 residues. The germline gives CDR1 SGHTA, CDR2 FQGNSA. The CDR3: CASSLTRQGAHYGYTF. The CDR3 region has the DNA TGTGCCAGCAGCTTAACCCGACAGGGGGCCCACTATGGCTACACCTTC.

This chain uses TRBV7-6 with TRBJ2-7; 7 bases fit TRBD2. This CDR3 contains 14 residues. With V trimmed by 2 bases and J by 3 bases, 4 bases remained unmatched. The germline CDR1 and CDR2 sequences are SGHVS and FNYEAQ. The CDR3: CASSLSSGVYEQYF. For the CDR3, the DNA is TGTGCCAGCAGCTTATCTAGCGGAGTCTACGAGCAGTACTTC. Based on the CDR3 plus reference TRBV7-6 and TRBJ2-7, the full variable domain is GAGVSQSPRYKVTKRGQDVALRCDPISGHVSLYWYRQALGQGPEFLTYFNYEAQQDKSGLPNDRFSAERPEGSISTLTIQRTEQRDSAMYRCASSLSSGVYEQYFGPGTRLTVT.

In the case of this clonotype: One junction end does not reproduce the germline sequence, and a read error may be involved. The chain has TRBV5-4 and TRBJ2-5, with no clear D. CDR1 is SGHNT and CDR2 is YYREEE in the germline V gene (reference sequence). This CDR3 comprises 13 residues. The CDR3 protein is CASRTDLQETRYF. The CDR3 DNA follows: TGTGCCAGCAGGACGGACCTCCAAGAGACCCGGTACTTC.

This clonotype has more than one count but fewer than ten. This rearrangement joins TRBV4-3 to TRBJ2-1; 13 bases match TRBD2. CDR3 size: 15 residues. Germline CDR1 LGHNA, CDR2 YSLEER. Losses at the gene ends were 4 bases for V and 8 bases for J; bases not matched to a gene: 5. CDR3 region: CASSPWTSGSHEQFF. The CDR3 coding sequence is TGCGCCAGCAGCCCTTGGACTAGCGGGAGCCATGAGCAGTTCTTC.

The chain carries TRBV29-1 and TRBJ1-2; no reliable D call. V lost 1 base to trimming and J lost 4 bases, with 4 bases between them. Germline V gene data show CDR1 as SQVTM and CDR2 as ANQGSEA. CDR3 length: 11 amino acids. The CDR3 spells CSVEGLYGYTF. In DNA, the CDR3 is TGCAGCGTTGAAGGTCTCTATGGCTACACCTTC.

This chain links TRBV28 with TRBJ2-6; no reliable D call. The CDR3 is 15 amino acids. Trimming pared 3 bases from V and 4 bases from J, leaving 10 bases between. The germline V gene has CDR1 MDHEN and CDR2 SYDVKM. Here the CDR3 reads CASSFGPPGANVLTF. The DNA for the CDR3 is TGTGCCAGCAGTTTTGGACCGCCCGGGGCCAACGTCCTGACTTTC.

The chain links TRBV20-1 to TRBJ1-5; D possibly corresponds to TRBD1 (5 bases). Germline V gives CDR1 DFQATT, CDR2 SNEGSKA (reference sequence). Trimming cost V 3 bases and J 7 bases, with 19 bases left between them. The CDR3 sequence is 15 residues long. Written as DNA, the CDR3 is TGCAGTGCTAGCGTGCCGGACGGGTCAGGGCAGCCCCAGCATTTT. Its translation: CSASVPDGSGQPQHF.